The 27 T cell receptor beta chains reported below all come from one sample, sequenced in a study of T cells in Graves' hyperthyroidism and ophthalmopathy. RNA transcripts served as the template for amplifying TCR beta CDR3 regions. When the TCR CDR3 underwent first-round RT-PCR, the HTBI primer set was used. From the multiplex PCR reads, TCRdb called clonotypes with MiXCR, one entry per CDR3 protein. This repertoire shows fewer than 550,000 distinct CDR3 sequences, approximately 25% found once; its top ten account for around 11%. The sequencing input was blood. Every receptor here comes from a woman aged 25 to 45 with Graves' ophthalmopathy.

This clonotype was counted ten times or more. The chain combines TRBV6-5 with TRBJ2-7, with no clear D. CDR1 is MNHEY, CDR2 SVGAGI, per germline. V gave up 6 bases and J gave up 5 bases, with 8 bases separating them. CDR3 length: 11 amino acids. The CDR3 sequence: CASSHIDEQYF. CDR3 sequence (DNA): TGTGCCAGCAGCCACATTGACGAGCAGTACTTC.

A word on this clonotype: A much larger clone differs from this one at a single base, so this may be a read error. This sequence joins TRBV19 and TRBJ1-1; D unclear. CDR1 and CDR2 from the germline V gene are LNHDA and SQIVND (reference sequence). The ends were cut back, 3 bases at V and 0 bases at J, with 11 bases in the middle. This CDR3 spans 15 amino acids. The CDR3 is CASSIGNSMNTEAFF. For the CDR3, the DNA is TGTGCCAGTAGTATCGGTAACAGTATGAACACTGAAGCTTTCTTT.

There are many counts of this clonotype. The chain has TRBV11-2 and TRBJ2-7, with 9 positions matching TRBD1. V was pared by 3 bases and J by 2 bases, with 8 bases of the junction left unmatched. Per germline, CDR1 SGHAT and CDR2 FQNNGV. This CDR3 is built from 16 residues. CDR3 in DNA: TGTGCCAGCAGCTTGATCCGGACAGGGGTCGCCTACGAGCAGTACTTC. Translated, it gives CASSLIRTGVAYEQYF.

This clonotype was picked up many times. The CDR3: CATSRGGDSNQPQHF. The CDR3 coding sequence is TGTGCCACCAGCAGAGGAGGGGATAGCAATCAGCCCCAGCATTTT. V and J are TRBV15 and TRBJ1-5, with D tentatively TRBD1 (5 bases). Trimming took 1 base from V and 0 from J, leaving 7 bases between them. There are 15 residues in the CDR3. The germline gives CDR1 LNHNV, CDR2 YYDKDF (reference sequence).

This sequence joins TRBV20-1 and TRBJ2-7, with 10 positions matching TRBD2. Germline values: CDR1 DFQATT, CDR2 SNEGSKA (reference sequence). CDR3 length: 15 residues. J lost 0 bases, V lost 3 bases, and 5 bases had no gene match. This CDR3 is CSARRSGGNSYEQYF. The CDR3 DNA follows: TGCAGTGCTAGGCGTAGCGGGGGGAACTCCTACGAGCAGTACTTC.

This clonotype showed up many times. The chain recombines TRBV6-1 with TRBJ2-7, with 11 bases that match TRBD2. The CDR3 length is 15 residues. From germline, CDR1 is MNHNS and CDR2 SASEGT. The V gene end was trimmed by 6 bases and the J gene end by 5 bases; junction bases not matched to a gene: 9. The DNA of the CDR3 is TGTGCCAGCAGGGAGACTAGCGGGGTTTTCCACGAGCAGTACTTC. Its protein is CASRETSGVFHEQYF.

The sample holds many counts of this clonotype. V gene TRBV6-4 combines with J gene TRBJ2-4, with D hard to call. Germline V gene lookup returns CDR1 MRHNA and CDR2 SNTAGT. CDR3 length: 11 amino acids. Trimming left V 5 bases short and J 8 bases short, with 7 bases between. CDR3 sequence: CASSYVDIQYF. The CDR3 DNA sequence: TGTGCCAGCAGTTACGTGGACATTCAGTACTTC.

This clonotype has ten or more counts. A single base separates this from a much larger clone, so it may be a read error. The chain links TRBV12-3 or TRBV12-4 to TRBJ1-1; D is perhaps TRBD1 (5 bases). The CDR3 totals 13 residues. Deletions cut 3 bases from V and 6 bases from J, with 11 bases between. In nucleotides, the CDR3 is TGTGCCAGCAGTTTTTTGGGGGACCCTGAAGCTTTCTTT. Its translation: CASSFLGDPEAFF.

This clonotype was picked up a small number of times. The chain links TRBV18 to TRBJ2-7, with D unresolved. CDR1 is KGHSH and CDR2 is LQKENI in the germline V gene. The CDR3 covers 12 residues. V was clipped by 4 bases and J by 4 bases, with 8 bases between them. The CDR3 protein is CASSQDLYEQYF. The DNA for the CDR3 is TGTGCCAGCTCACAGGACCTTTACGAGCAGTACTTC.

This sequence joins TRBV5-1 and TRBJ1-1; D remains ambiguous. This CDR3 contains 15 residues. The ends were cut back, 0 bases at V and 4 bases at J, with 13 bases in the middle. Germline CDR1 SGHRS, CDR2 YFSETQ. CDR3 in amino acids: CASSLVSGSATEAFF. CDR3 in DNA: TGCGCCAGCAGCTTGGTCTCCGGGTCGGCCACTGAAGCTTTCTTT.

The V gene is TRBV11-2, the J gene TRBJ1-2, with D possibly TRBD1 on 6 matching bases. Between the trimmed V and J ends, which lost 5 bases and 0 bases, there was a span of 16 bases. CDR3 length: 16 amino acids. CDR1 SGHAT and CDR2 FQNNGV come from the germline V gene. CDR3 sequence reads: CASSPNRAATNYGYTF. For the CDR3, the DNA is TGTGCCAGCAGCCCGAACAGGGCGGCTACTAACTATGGCTACACCTTC.

At least ten counts were recorded for this clonotype. CDR3 nucleotides: TGCGCCAGCAGCCAGGAACCGGGACAGGGCCGGGGCTACACCTTC. This sequence encodes CASSQEPGQGRGYTF. The chain employs TRBV4-1 and TRBJ1-2; 9 nucleotides agree with TRBD1. The CDR3 runs 15 residues. Germline V CDR1 and CDR2: MGHRA, YSYEKL. Trimming took 3 bases from V and 8 from J; bases not matched to a gene: 10.

Many counts were recorded for this clonotype. This rearrangement joins TRBV6-2 or TRBV6-3 to TRBJ1-5; no clear D gene. Germline V gene lookup returns CDR1 MNHEY and CDR2 SVGEGT. The CDR3 sequence is 11 residues long. V was trimmed by 2 bases and J by 9 bases, leaving 5 bases between them. The DNA for the CDR3 is TGTGCCAGCAGTTACGATGGGCCCCAGCATTTT. Translated, it gives CASSYDGPQHF.

The chain carries TRBV4-1 and TRBJ1-1, with D perhaps TRBD1 (5 bases). Trimming took 5 bases from V and 9 from J, leaving 25 bases between them. The CDR3 is made up of 16 amino acids. Germline V gene sequence: CDR1 MGHRA, CDR2 YSYEKL. The CDR3 reads CASSSGGRDGVTKAFF. The CDR3 region has the DNA TGCGCCAGCAGCTCGGGAGGCAGGGATGGGGTGACTAAAGCTTTCTTT.

This clonotype was seen many times. J is TRBJ1-3 and V is TRBV28, with 8 positions matching TRBD1. The length of the CDR3 is 13 residues. V shed 7 bases, J shed 8 bases, and the junction held 7 bases outside the gene matches. Looked up from germline, CDR1 is MDHEN and CDR2 is SYDVKM. For the CDR3, the DNA is TGTGCCAGCAAATCAGGGGGCGCAGACACCATATATTTT. Residues: CASKSGGADTIYF. Complete variable domain (other parts from reference TRBV28 and TRBJ1-3): DVKVTQSSRYLVKRTGEKVFLECVQDMDHENMFWYRQDPGLGLRLIYFSYDVKMKEKGDIPEGYSVSREKKERFSLILESASTNQTSMYLCASKSGGADTIYFGEGSWLTVV.

This clonotype has only a few counts. V gene TRBV10-1 combines with J gene TRBJ2-2; 8 bases match TRBD1. The ends lost 8 bases at V and 0 bases at J; junction bases unmatched: 11. This CDR3 has 17 residues. From germline, CDR1 is WNHNN and CDR2 SYGVQD (reference sequence). CDR3 sequence reads: CASYSRDRPANTGELFF. CDR3 bases: TGCGCCAGCTATTCCCGGGACAGGCCCGCGAACACCGGGGAGCTGTTTTTT.

There are a few counts of this clonotype. The chain employs TRBV12-3 or TRBV12-4 and TRBJ1-3; D may be TRBD1 (5 bases). The V and J ends lost 2 bases and 4 bases respectively, with 9 bases between them. The CDR3 is 14 amino acids. DNA of the CDR3: TGTGCCAGCAGTTTAAGGGGAATCGGAAACACCATATATTTT. Translation gives CASSLRGIGNTIYF.

This clonotype was counted many times. J is TRBJ1-2 and V is TRBV6-4; D unresolved. Per germline, CDR1 MRHNA and CDR2 SNTAGT. The CDR3 is made up of 18 amino acids. Trimming took 0 bases from V and 0 from J, leaving 17 bases between them. CDR3 amino acids: CASSDSILEQSANYGYTF. The CDR3 coding sequence is TGTGCCAGCAGTGACTCTATTCTTGAACAGAGTGCTAACTATGGCTACACCTTC.

About this clonotype itself: This sequence may be a read error, since a much larger clone differs from it by one base. The chain combines TRBV6-5 with TRBJ1-2; no firm D call. CDR1 and CDR2 from the germline V gene are MNHEY and SVGAGI. Deletions cut 4 bases from V and 4 bases from J, with 7 bases between. The CDR3 runs to 12 residues. CDR3 bases: TGTGCCAGCAGTTTCCAGGCCTATGGCTACACCTTC. This sequence encodes CASSFQAYGYTF.

Ten or more counts support this clonotype. V is TRBV6-1 and J is TRBJ1-3; D call uncertain. The V end lost 2 bases, the J end lost 0 bases, and 8 bases lay between the germline ends. From germline, CDR1 is MNHNS and CDR2 SASEGT. The length of the CDR3 is 15 residues. The CDR3 nucleotides are TGTGCCAGCAGTGAAAGGCCGGACTCTGGAAACACCATATATTTT. Translation: CASSERPDSGNTIYF.

Ten or more counts support this clonotype. V usage is TRBV6-5 and J usage is TRBJ2-7; unclear D gene. Germline V CDR1 and CDR2: MNHEY, SVGAGI. Trimming removed 5 bases at V and 3 bases at J, with 14 bases between. The CDR3 has 14 residues. The CDR3 nucleotides read TGTGCCAGCAGTCATCCCAGCCGGAGCTACGAGCAGTACTTC. Protein product: CASSHPSRSYEQYF.

The chain links TRBV28 to TRBJ2-7; 9 bases fit TRBD1. The V segment lost 5 bases and the J segment 5 bases; nucleotides outside the gene matches: 7. The CDR3 runs to 14 residues. Per the germline V gene, CDR1 is MDHEN and CDR2 is SYDVKM. CDR3 sequence: CASSQRTGVDEQYF. Written as DNA, the CDR3 is TGTGCCAGCAGTCAACGGACAGGGGTGGACGAGCAGTACTTC.

This clonotype came up many times. This chain's CDR3 is CASSETSYTGELFF. CDR3 DNA: TGTGCCAGCAGTGAAACCAGCTACACCGGGGAGCTGTTTTTT. V usage is TRBV2 and J usage is TRBJ2-2; no reliable D call. Germline V gene lookup returns CDR1 SNHLY and CDR2 FYNNEI. The V end lost 2 bases, the J end lost 3 bases, and 7 bases lay between the germline ends. The CDR3 covers 14 residues.

This clonotype was picked up many times. J is TRBJ1-1 and V is TRBV20-1; TRBD1 agrees at 8 bases. With V trimmed by 3 bases and J by 0 bases, 0 bases remained unmatched. The CDR3 has 13 amino acids. CDR1 and CDR2 (germline): DFQATT, SNEGSKA (reference sequence). The CDR3 protein is CSARDRVNTEAFF. The CDR3 DNA reads as TGCAGTGCTAGGGACAGGGTGAACACTGAAGCTTTCTTT.

This clonotype has a count of ten or more. The rearrangement joins TRBV20-1 to TRBJ1-1; the D gene is possibly TRBD1 (6 bases). Germline V gives CDR1 DFQATT, CDR2 SNEGSKA (reference sequence). The ends were cut back, 0 bases at V and 3 bases at J, with 14 bases in the middle. CDR3 size: 15 residues. The DNA for the CDR3 is TGCAGTGCTAGAGAAGGGGGGGGAGGGGACACTGAAGCTTTCTTT. Residues: CSAREGGGGDTEAFF.

This chain joins TRBV6-1 and TRBJ2-7, with D perhaps TRBD2 (6 bases). CDR1 is MNHNS, CDR2 SASEGT, per germline. The CDR3 contains 14 residues. V was clipped by 6 bases and J by 2 bases, with 14 bases between them. The CDR3 DNA follows: TGTGCCAGCAGACGGGACGGACTAACCTACGAGCAGTACTTC. It specifies CASRRDGLTYEQYF.

The V call is TRBV12-3 or TRBV12-4, the J call TRBJ1-6, with a tentative D call TRBD1 (6 bases). The CDR3 is 16 residues long. Trimming left V 5 bases short and J 7 bases short, with 18 bases between. The CDR3 loop is CASSPHQGTGNSPLHF. CDR3 nucleotides: TGTGCCAGCAGTCCTCATCAGGGGACCGGAAATTCACCCCTCCACTTT.